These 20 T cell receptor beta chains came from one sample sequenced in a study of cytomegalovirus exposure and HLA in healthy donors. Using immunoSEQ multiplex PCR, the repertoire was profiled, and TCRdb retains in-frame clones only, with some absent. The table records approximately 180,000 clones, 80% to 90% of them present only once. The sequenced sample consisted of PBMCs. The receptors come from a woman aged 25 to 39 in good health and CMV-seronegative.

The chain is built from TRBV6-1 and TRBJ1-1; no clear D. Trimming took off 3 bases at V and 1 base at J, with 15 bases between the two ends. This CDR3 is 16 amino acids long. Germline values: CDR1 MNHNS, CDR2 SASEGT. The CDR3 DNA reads TGTGCCAGCAGTGATGGGTCGCACTGGGCGAACACTGAAGCTTTCTTT. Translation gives CASSDGSHWANTEAFF.

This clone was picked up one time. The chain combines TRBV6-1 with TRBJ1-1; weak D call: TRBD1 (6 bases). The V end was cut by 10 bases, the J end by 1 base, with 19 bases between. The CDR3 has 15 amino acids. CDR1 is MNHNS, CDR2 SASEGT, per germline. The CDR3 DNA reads TGTGCCACCCAATCGCTGGACAGACCGAACACTGAAGCTTTCTTT. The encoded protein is CATQSLDRPNTEAFF.

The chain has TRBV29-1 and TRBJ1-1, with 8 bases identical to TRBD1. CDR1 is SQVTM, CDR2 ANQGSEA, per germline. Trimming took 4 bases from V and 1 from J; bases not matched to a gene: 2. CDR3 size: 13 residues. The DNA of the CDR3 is TGCAGCGTTGGGGACAGGCCGAACACTGAAGCTTTCTTT. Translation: CSVGDRPNTEAFF.

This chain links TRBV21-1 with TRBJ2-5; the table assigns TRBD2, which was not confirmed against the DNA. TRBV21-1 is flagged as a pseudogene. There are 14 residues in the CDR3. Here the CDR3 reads CASGRTSQLTTQYF. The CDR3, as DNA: TGTGCCAGCGGACGGACTAGTCAGTTAACGACCCAGTACTTC.

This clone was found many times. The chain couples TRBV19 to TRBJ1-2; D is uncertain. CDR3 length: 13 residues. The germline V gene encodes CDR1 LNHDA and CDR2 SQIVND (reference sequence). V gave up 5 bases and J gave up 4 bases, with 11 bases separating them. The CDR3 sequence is CASSQALGYGYTF. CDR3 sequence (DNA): TGTGCCAGTAGTCAGGCCCTTGGCTATGGCTACACCTTC.

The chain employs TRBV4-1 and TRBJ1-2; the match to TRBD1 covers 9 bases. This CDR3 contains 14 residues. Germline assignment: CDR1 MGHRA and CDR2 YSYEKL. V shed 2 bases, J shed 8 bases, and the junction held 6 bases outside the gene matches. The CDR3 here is CASSQPQGAGGYTF. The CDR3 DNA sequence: TGCGCCAGCAGCCAACCACAGGGGGCAGGGGGCTACACCTTC.

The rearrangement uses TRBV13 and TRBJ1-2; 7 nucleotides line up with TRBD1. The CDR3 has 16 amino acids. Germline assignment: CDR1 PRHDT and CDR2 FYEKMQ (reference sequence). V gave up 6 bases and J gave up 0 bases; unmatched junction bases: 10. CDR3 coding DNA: TGTGCCAGCAGTTATAGAGGGACAGATTCTAACTATGGCTACACCTTC. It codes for CASSYRGTDSNYGYTF.

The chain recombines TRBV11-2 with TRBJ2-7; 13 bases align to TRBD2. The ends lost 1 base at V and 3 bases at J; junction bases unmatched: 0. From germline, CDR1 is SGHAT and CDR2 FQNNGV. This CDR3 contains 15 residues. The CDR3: CASSLGLAGGYEQYF. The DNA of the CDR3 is TGTGCCAGCAGCTTAGGACTAGCGGGGGGCTACGAGCAGTACTTC.

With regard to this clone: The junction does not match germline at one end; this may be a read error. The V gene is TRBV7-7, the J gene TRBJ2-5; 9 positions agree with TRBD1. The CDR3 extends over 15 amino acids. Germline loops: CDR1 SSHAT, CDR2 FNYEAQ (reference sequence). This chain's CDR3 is CASSLDGTGQETQYF. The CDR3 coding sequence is TGTGCTAGCAGCTTAGATGGGACAGGGCAAGAGACCCAGTACTTC.

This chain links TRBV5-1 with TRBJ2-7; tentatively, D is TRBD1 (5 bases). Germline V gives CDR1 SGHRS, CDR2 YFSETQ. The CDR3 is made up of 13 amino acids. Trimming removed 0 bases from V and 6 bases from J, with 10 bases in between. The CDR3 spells CASSLVAGAEQYF. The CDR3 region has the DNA TGCGCCAGCAGCTTGGTGGCTGGGGCCGAGCAGTACTTC.

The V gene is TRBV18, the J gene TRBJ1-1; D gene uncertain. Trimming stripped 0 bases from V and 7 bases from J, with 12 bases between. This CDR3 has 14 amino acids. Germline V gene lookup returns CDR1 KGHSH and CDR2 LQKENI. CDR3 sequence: CASSPPSTVYEAFF. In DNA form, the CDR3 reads TGTGCCAGCTCACCACCGAGTACAGTTTATGAAGCTTTCTTT.

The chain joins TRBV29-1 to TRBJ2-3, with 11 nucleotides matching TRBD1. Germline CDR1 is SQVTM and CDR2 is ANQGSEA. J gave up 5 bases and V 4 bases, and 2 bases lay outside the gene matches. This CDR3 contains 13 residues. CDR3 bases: TGCAGCGTTGGGACAGGGGGCGTAGATACGCAGTATTTT. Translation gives CSVGTGGVDTQYF.

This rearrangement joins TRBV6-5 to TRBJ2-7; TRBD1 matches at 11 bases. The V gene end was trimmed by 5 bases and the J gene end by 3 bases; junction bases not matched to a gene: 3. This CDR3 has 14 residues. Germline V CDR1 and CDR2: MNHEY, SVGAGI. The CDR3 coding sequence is TGTGCCAGCAGTCTGGGGACAGGGGGCTACGAGCAGTACTTC. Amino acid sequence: CASSLGTGGYEQYF.

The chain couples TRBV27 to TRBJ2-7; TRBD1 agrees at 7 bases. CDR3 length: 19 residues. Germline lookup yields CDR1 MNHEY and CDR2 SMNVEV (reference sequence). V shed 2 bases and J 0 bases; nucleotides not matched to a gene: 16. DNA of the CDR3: TGTGCCAGCAGTTTAGTCCCTCCCGCCAGGACAGGCCTCTCCTACGAGCAGTACTTC. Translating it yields CASSLVPPARTGLSYEQYF.

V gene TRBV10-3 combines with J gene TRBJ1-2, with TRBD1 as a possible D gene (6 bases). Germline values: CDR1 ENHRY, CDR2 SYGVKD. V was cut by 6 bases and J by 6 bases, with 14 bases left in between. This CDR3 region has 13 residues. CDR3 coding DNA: TGTGCCATCAGCGAGGACAGACGGGATGGCTACACCTTC. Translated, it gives CAISEDRRDGYTF.

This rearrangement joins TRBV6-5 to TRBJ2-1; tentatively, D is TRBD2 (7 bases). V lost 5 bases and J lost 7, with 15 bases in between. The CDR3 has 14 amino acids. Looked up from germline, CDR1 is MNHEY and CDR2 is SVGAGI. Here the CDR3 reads CASSIYRGANEQFF. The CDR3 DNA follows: TGTGCCAGCAGTATTTACCGGGGGGCAAATGAGCAGTTCTTC.

The CDR3 loop reads CASSVEGGADTQYF. As DNA, the CDR3 is TGTGCCAGCAGCGTAGAGGGGGGGGCGGATACGCAGTATTTT. The chain recombines TRBV9 with TRBJ2-3; possible D gene TRBD2, 7 bases. V was cut by 0 bases and J by 6 bases, with 11 bases left in between. The V gene's germline CDR1 is SGDLS and CDR2 YYNGEE. The CDR3 consists of 14 residues.

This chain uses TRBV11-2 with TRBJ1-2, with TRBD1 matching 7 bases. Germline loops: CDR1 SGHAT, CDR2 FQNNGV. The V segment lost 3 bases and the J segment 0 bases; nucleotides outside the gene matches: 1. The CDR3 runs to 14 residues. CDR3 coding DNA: TGTGCCAGCAGCTTTAGGGGGCCTAACTATGGCTACACCTTC. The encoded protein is CASSFRGPNYGYTF.

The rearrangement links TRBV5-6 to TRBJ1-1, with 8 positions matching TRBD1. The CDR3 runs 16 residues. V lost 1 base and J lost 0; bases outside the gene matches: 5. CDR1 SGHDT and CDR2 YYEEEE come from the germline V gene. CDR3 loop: CASSLRTGYMNTEAFF. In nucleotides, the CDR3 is TGTGCCAGCAGCTTGAGGACAGGGTACATGAACACTGAAGCTTTCTTT. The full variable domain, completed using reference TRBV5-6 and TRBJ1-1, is DAGVTQSPTHLIKTRGQQVTLRCSPKSGHDTVSWYQQALGQGPQFIFQYYEEEERQRGNFPDRFSGHQFPNYSSELNVNALLLGDSALYLCASSLRTGYMNTEAFFGQGTRLTVV.

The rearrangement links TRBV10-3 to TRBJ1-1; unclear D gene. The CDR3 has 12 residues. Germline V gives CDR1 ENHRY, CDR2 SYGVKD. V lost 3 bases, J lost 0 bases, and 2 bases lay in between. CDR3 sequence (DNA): TGTGCCATCAGTGATATGAACACTGAAGCTTTCTTT. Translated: CAISDMNTEAFF.